This TCR beta chain was identified during a study of blood T cell repertoires in COVID-19. Losses at the gene ends were 4 bases for V and 6 bases for J; bases not matched to a gene: 8. CDR1 and CDR2 (germline): SGHRS, YFSETQ. The CDR3 length is 15 residues. The protocol was immunoSEQ multiplex PCR, while the TCRdb copy is restricted to in-frame clones and leaves out a portion. The sample consists of some 260,000 clones, 70% to 90% of them appearing once. This clone occurred once. Sequencing used peripheral blood. The sequence was collected from a woman under 40 with acute or convalescent COVID-19. This rearrangement joins TRBV5-1 to TRBJ2-7; 12 bases align to TRBD1. The CDR3 loop is CASSGRDRGRVEQYF. CDR3 nucleotide sequence: TGCGCCAGCAGCGGCCGGGACAGGGGGCGAGTCGAGCAGTACTTC.